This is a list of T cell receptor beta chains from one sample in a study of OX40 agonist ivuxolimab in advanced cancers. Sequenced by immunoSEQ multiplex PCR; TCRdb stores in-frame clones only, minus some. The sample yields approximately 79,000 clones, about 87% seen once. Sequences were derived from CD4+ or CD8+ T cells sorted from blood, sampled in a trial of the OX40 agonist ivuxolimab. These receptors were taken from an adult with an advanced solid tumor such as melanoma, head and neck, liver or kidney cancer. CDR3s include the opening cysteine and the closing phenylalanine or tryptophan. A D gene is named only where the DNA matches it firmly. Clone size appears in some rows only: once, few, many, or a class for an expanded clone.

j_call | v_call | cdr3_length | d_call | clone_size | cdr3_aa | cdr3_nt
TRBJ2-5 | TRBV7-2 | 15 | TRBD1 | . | CASSLNTGVGETQYF | TGTGCCAGCAGCTTGAACACAGGGGTGGGCGAGACCCAGTACTTC
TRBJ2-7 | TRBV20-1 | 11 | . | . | CSARGGYEQYF | TGCAGTGCTAGAGGGGGGTACGAGCAGTACTTC
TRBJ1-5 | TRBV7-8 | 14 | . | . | CASSLAGGHQPQHF | TGTGCCAGCAGCTTAGCGGGGGGCCATCAGCCCCAGCATTTT
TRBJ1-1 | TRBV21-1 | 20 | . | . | CASSKPKSAQGASLNTEAFF | TGTGCCAGCAGCAAACCTAAATCGGCACAGGGGGCGTCTTTGAACACTGAAGCTTTCTTT
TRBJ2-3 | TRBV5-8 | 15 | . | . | CASKKRPGESDTQYF | TGTGCCAGCAAGAAACGTCCAGGGGAATCAGATACGCAGTATTTT
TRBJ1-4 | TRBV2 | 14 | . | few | CASTLTGYQEKLFF | TGTGCCAGCACCCTAACAGGGTATCAGGAAAAACTGTTTTTT
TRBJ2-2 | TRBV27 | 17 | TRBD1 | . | CASSLNWQLDRAGELFF | TGTGCCAGCAGTTTAAATTGGCAACTAGACAGGGCCGGGGAGCTGTTTTTT
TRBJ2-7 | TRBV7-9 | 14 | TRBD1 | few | CASSPPGQGYEQYF | TGTGCCAGCAGCCCGCCGGGACAGGGCTACGAGCAGTACTTC
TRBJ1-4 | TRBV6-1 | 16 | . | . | CASSEAASGAREKLFF | TGTGCCAGCAGTGAGGCCGCTTCTGGGGCACGTGAAAAACTGTTTTTT
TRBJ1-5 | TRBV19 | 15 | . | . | CASSINGESNQPQHF | TGTGCCAGTAGTATAAATGGAGAAAGCAATCAGCCCCAGCATTTT
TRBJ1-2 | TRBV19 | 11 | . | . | CASSIRRDYTF | TGTGCCAGTAGTATCAGAAGGGACTACACCTTC
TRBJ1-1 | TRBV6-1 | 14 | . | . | CASNSGTTVTEAFF | TGTGCCAGCAACTCCGGGACAACAGTTACTGAAGCTTTCTTT
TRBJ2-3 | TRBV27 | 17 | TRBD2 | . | CASSLVGLAGGADTQYF | TGTGCCAGCAGTTTAGTAGGACTAGCGGGAGGGGCAGATACGCAGTATTTT
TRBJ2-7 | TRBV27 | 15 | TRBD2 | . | CASSLWGGSAAEQYF | TGTGCCAGCAGTTTGTGGGGCGGGAGTGCCGCCGAGCAGTACTTC
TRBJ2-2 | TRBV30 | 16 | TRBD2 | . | CAWSDPSGMNTGELFF | TGTGCCTGGAGTGACCCTAGCGGGATGAACACCGGGGAGCTGTTTTTT
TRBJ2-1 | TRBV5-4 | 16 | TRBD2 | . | CASRPWAGGRSDEQFF | TGTGCCAGCAGGCCATGGGCGGGAGGCCGTTCGGATGAGCAGTTCTTC
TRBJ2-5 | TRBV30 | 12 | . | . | CAWSVWKETQYF | TGTGCCTGGAGTGTATGGAAAGAGACCCAGTACTTC